This TCR beta chain stems from a study of regulatory T cells in long-lasting Graves disease. Broader study findings: With persistent disease, TRBV28, TRBJ1-2 and TRBJ2-5 were the favored segments.

In building TCR beta libraries, iRepertoire HTBI primers were used together with Arm-PCR of CDR3 regions. TCRdb re-analysed the multiplex PCR reads in MiXCR, keeping a single row per CDR3 protein. The sample consists of around 320,000 distinct CDR3 sequences, 16% of them appearing once. V lost 6 bases, J lost 0 bases, and 11 bases lay in between. The CDR3 sequence is 15 residues long. CDR1 and CDR2 (germline): ENHRY, SYGVKD. Noted time point: newly diagnosed GD, antithyroid drugs for less than 3 months. Construction of the TCR library relied on RNA isolated from PBMCs. Doctors identified Graves' disease using the American Thyroid Association guidelines. This clonotype was recorded many times. The antigen is not known. Separately, the same data were catalogued under a study of T cells in Graves' hyperthyroidism and ophthalmopathy. From that study: Across 18 months, stable Graves' hyperthyroidism was marked by no progression to ophthalmopathy. Ophthalmopathy prediction by the model preceded onset by a median approximately 5.9 months.

The chain combines TRBV10-3 with TRBJ2-2; a possible D gene is TRBD2 (6 bases). The specimen comprised peripheral blood mononuclear cells (PBMCs), sampled at new diagnosis, from a patient treated with antithyroid drugs. This clonotype was sampled from a man in his forties or fifties with Graves disease. The CDR3 region is CAISKEGTNTGELFF. CDR3 DNA sequence: TGTGCCATCAGCAAGGAGGGGACGAACACCGGGGAGCTGTTTTTT.